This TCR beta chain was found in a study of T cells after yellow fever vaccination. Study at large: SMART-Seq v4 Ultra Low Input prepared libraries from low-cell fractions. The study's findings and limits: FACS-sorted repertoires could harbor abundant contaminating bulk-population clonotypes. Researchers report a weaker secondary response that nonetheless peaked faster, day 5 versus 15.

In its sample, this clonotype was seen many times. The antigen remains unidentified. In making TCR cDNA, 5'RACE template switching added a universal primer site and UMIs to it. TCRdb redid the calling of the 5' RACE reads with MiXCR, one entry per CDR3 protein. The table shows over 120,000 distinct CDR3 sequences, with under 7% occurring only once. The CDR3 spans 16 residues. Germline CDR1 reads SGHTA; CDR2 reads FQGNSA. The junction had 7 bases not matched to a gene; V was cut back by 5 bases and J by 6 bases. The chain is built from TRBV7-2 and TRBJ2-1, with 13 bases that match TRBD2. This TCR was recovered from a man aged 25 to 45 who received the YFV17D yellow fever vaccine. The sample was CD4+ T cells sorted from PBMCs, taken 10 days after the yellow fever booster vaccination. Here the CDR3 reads CASSPTGTSGINEQFF. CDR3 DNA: TGTGCCAGCAGCCCTACCGGGACTAGCGGGATCAATGAGCAGTTCTTC. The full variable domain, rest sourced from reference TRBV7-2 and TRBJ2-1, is GAGVSQSPSNKVTEKGKDVELRCDPISGHTALYWYRQSLGQGLEFLIYFQGNSAPDKSGLPSDRFSAERTGGSVSTLTIQRTQQEDSAVYLCASSPTGTSGINEQFFGPGTRLTVL.